The 17 T cell receptor beta chains reported below all come from one sample, sequenced in a study of PD-1 blockade in classical Hodgkin lymphoma. TCRdb's table, derived via immunoSEQ multiplex PCR, lists solely in-frame clones and lacks some. This sample has 50,000 to 65,000 clones, with around 90% found just once. The sample's time point: cycle 4 day 1 (C4D1), after around six weeks of nivolumab. Exposure to brentuximab vedotin varied, and each patient had relapsed following autologous stem cell transplantation. The source was peripheral blood mononuclear cells (PBMCs), collected before the fourth cycle of nivolumab. The receptor source for this set is a human donor with classical Hodgkin lymphoma.

The chain carries TRBV5-1 and TRBJ1-1; no firm D call. The CDR3 contains 14 residues. V shed 2 bases and J shed 2 bases, with 10 bases lying between them. Germline CDR1 is SGHRS and CDR2 is YFSETQ. CDR3 sequence reads: CASSFIPSNTEAFF. Written as DNA, the CDR3 is TGCGCCAGCAGCTTTATCCCAAGCAACACTGAAGCTTTCTTT.

The gene calls are TRBV5-6 and TRBJ2-2; D could derive from TRBD1 or TRBD2 (5 bases each). Trimming left V 1 base short and J 7 bases short, with 11 bases between. The CDR3 contains 14 residues. Germline CDR1 and CDR2: SGHDT and YYEEEE. CDR3 sequence reads: CASSLTGPGGELFF. The CDR3 DNA is TGTGCCAGCAGCTTGACGGGACCGGGCGGGGAGCTGTTTTTT.

On this clone itself: One end of the junction does not line up with germline, which may come from a read error. V and J are TRBV2 and TRBJ1-3; D unresolved. The CDR3 contains 17 residues. Germline V gene lookup returns CDR1 SNHLY and CDR2 FYNNEI. CDR3 DNA: TGTGCCAGCAGTCGTTCAGCGAGCCTACTTCGTGGAAGCACCATATATTTT. It specifies CASSRSASLLRGSTIYF.

V usage is TRBV11-2 and J usage is TRBJ2-7; the D is unclear. Germline V gives CDR1 SGHAT, CDR2 FQNNGV. This CDR3 contains 16 residues. V lost 1 base and J lost 3, with 16 bases in between. In DNA, the CDR3 is TGTGCCAGCAGCTTAGTTCCGGGTCTTTCGGGCTACGAGCAGTACTTC. This translates into CASSLVPGLSGYEQYF.

This clone was counted once. The V gene is TRBV5-1, the J gene TRBJ1-6; TRBD1 is a possible D gene (5 bases). V was cut by 4 bases and J by 8 bases, with 16 bases left in between. This CDR3 spans 15 amino acids. CDR1 is SGHRS, CDR2 YFSETQ, per germline. The CDR3 reads CASSAGTVGYSPLHF. For the CDR3, the DNA is TGCGCCAGCAGCGCCGGGACGGTTGGGTATTCACCCCTCCACTTT. Combining the CDR3 with reference TRBV5-1 and TRBJ1-6 gives the whole variable domain KAGVTQTPRYLIKTRGQQVTLSCSPISGHRSVSWYQQTPGQGLQFLFEYFSETQRNKGNFPGRFSGRQFSNSRSEMNVSTLELGDSALYLCASSAGTVGYSPLHFGNGTRLTVT.

The V and J genes are TRBV12-5 and TRBJ1-2, with D hard to call. With 0 bases removed from V and 2 bases from J, the gap between germline ends came to 7 bases. Germline assignment: CDR1 LGHNT and CDR2 FRNRAP. This CDR3 is 14 amino acids long. CDR3 coding DNA: TGTGCTAGTGGTTTGGTACCACAAAACTATGGCTACACCTTC. Translation: CASGLVPQNYGYTF.

V usage is TRBV9 and J usage is TRBJ2-5, with TRBD2 identical over 7 bases. Unmatched junction bases numbered 6, after V lost 6 bases and J lost 4 bases. Looked up from germline, CDR1 is SGDLS and CDR2 is YYNGEE. The CDR3 sequence is 13 residues long. The CDR3 DNA follows: TGTGCCAGCAATGCGGGGGTGACAGAGACCCAGTACTTC. Translating it yields CASNAGVTETQYF. The full variable domain, its missing parts supplied by reference TRBV9 and TRBJ2-5, is DSGVTQTPKHLITATGQRVTLRCSPRSGDLSVYWYQQSLDQGLQFLIQYYNGEERAKGNILERFSAQQFPDLHSELNLSSLELGDSALYFCASNAGVTETQYFGPGTRLLVL.

The CDR3 nucleotides read TGTGCCAGCAGCCTTCGACTAGCGGGGGGGCGAGAGACCCAGTACTTC. Its protein is CASSLRLAGGRETQYF. The chain couples TRBV5-4 to TRBJ2-5, with 14 nucleotides matching TRBD2. The ends lost 4 bases at V and 4 bases at J; junction bases unmatched: 6. The germline gives CDR1 SGHNT, CDR2 YYREEE (reference sequence). The CDR3 has 16 amino acids.

This chain links TRBV7-8 with TRBJ1-6, with 8 bases that match TRBD1. The CDR3 runs 14 residues. Germline V lookup: CDR1 SGHVS, CDR2 FQNEAQ. With V trimmed by 4 bases and J by 7 bases, 3 bases remained unmatched. The CDR3 region has the DNA TGTGCCAGCAGCTCGGGACAGGAGAATTCACCCCTCCACTTT. It yields the protein CASSSGQENSPLHF.

This chain uses TRBV6-1 with TRBJ1-4, with D unclear. The germline V and J ends were trimmed by 5 bases and 8 bases, with 15 bases remaining between them. The CDR3 contains 14 residues. The V gene's germline CDR1 is MNHNS and CDR2 SASEGT. CDR3 coding DNA: TGTGCCAGCAGTCTATTAGGGCTGGGGGAAAAACTGTTTTTT. This codes for CASSLLGLGEKLFF.

The chain uses TRBV19 and TRBJ2-2; no definite D call. CDR1 and CDR2 from the germline V gene are LNHDA and SQIVND (reference sequence). Trimming left V 1 base short and J 5 bases short, with 8 bases between. This CDR3 has 14 amino acids. The CDR3 loop is CASSIGGSTGELFF. Written as DNA, the CDR3 is TGTGCCAGTAGTATAGGTGGCTCGACCGGGGAGCTGTTTTTT.

The genes are TRBV6-1 and TRBJ2-6, with 8 bases fitting TRBD1. CDR3 size: 20 residues. The V gene's germline CDR1 is MNHNS and CDR2 SASEGT. V shed 4 bases and J 0 bases; nucleotides not matched to a gene: 14. This chain's CDR3 is CASSGGLGQGLSSGANVLTF. In nucleotides, the CDR3 is TGTGCCAGCAGTGGGGGATTAGGACAGGGCCTTAGCTCTGGGGCCAACGTCCTGACTTTC.

About this clone itself: This CDR3 is missing its conserved last phenylalanine or tryptophan, likely due to a read error. No DNA is shown, since the ends of the CDR3 on it are uncertain; the CDR3 is the one TCRdb lists. This chain links TRBV6-4 with TRBJ2-3; the D segment call TRBD2 is taken from the table without a DNA check. Germline loops: CDR1 MRHNA, CDR2 SNTAGT. Termini included, the CDR3 measures 10 amino acids. The CDR3 sequence is CATDSASWRL.

The chain couples TRBV27 to TRBJ1-2; D might be TRBD1 (5 bases). The CDR3 consists of 14 residues. The germline CDR1 and CDR2 sequences are MNHEY and SMNVEV (reference sequence). The germline V and J ends were trimmed by 5 bases and 4 bases, with 14 bases remaining between them. Written as DNA, the CDR3 is TGTGCCAGCAGTCCCGACGGGGCCCTCTATGGCTACACCTTC. Its translation: CASSPDGALYGYTF.

The chain is built from TRBV29-1 and TRBJ1-1; D call uncertain. Germline CDR1 reads SQVTM; CDR2 reads ANQGSEA. Trimming cost V 4 bases and J 0 bases, with 9 bases left between them. The CDR3 extends over 13 amino acids. The CDR3 DNA reads TGCAGCGTTGTCTGGCAGCTGAACACTGAAGCTTTCTTT. This encodes CSVVWQLNTEAFF.

This rearrangement joins TRBV11-2 to TRBJ2-2, with TRBD1 matching over 9 bases. V dropped 4 bases and J dropped 4; count of bases not matched to a gene: 4. Per germline, CDR1 SGHAT and CDR2 FQNNGV. The CDR3 covers 15 residues. The CDR3 nucleotides are TGTGCCAGCAGCTACCGGGACAGGGTCACCGGGGAGCTGTTTTTT. Its translation: CASSYRDRVTGELFF.

The rearrangement links TRBV12-5 to TRBJ2-3; D is possibly TRBD1 (6 bases). Trimming stripped 1 base from V and 4 bases from J, with 12 bases between. The CDR3 covers 15 residues. From germline, CDR1 is LGHNT and CDR2 FRNRAP. The CDR3, as DNA: TGTGCTAGTGGTTTGGGTGGGGGCGCGTCAGATACGCAGTATTTT. The encoded protein is CASGLGGGASDTQYF.